The 32 T cell receptor beta chains listed next were all sequenced from one sample in a study of blood T cell repertoires in COVID-19. Using immunoSEQ multiplex PCR, the repertoire was profiled, and TCRdb retains in-frame clones only, with some absent. The table records some 110,000 clones, 65% to 80% of them present only once. The sequenced sample consisted of peripheral blood. The receptors were gathered from a woman aged 70 to 79 with acute or convalescent COVID-19.

The rearrangement joins TRBV7-2 to TRBJ1-2; TRBD1 matches 8 bases. The germline gives CDR1 SGHTA, CDR2 FQGNSA. Germline trimming cut 1 base from V and 4 bases from J; bases unmatched to any gene: 8. The CDR3 loop spans 16 amino acids. CDR3: CASSLVGQGPFYGYTF. The CDR3 DNA is TGTGCCAGCAGCTTAGTCGGACAGGGCCCATTCTATGGCTACACCTTC.

The V and J genes are TRBV28 and TRBJ1-2; a possible D gene is TRBD1 (5 bases). Trimming took 5 bases from V and 2 from J, leaving 12 bases between them. The CDR3 consists of 14 residues. Germline assignment: CDR1 MDHEN and CDR2 SYDVKM. The chain's CDR3 is CASSTGLINYGYTF. The CDR3 DNA sequence: TGTGCCAGCAGTACGGGACTGATCAACTATGGCTACACCTTC.

The V and J genes are TRBV6-5 and TRBJ1-1; D call uncertain. The CDR3 contains 15 residues. V was pared by 0 bases and J by 5 bases, with 13 bases between. CDR1 is MNHEY and CDR2 is SVGAGI in the germline V gene. Written as DNA, the CDR3 is TGTGCCAGCAGTTACTCCCCGAACTCGGGGACTGAAGCTTTCTTT. It encodes CASSYSPNSGTEAFF.

This clone was counted a single time. The J gene is TRBJ1-2, the V gene TRBV2, with unresolved D. V was cut by 5 bases and J by 0 bases, with 4 bases left in between. CDR3 length: 12 amino acids. The germline CDR1 and CDR2 sequences are SNHLY and FYNNEI. In DNA, the CDR3 is TGTGCCAGCAGTTCTCCTAACTATGGCTACACCTTC. This encodes CASSSPNYGYTF.

This clone was counted a single time. The chain couples TRBV5-1 to TRBJ1-5; D remains ambiguous. The germline CDR1 and CDR2 sequences are SGHRS and YFSETQ. Trimming stripped 0 bases from V and 3 bases from J, with 10 bases between. The CDR3 consists of 15 residues. The CDR3 here is CASSLDGQTNQPQHF. CDR3 nucleotide sequence: TGCGCCAGCAGCTTGGATGGGCAGACCAATCAGCCCCAGCATTTT.

The chain recombines TRBV6-5 with TRBJ2-1, with TRBD2 matching 11 bases. The CDR3 totals 14 residues. Germline V gene data show CDR1 as MNHEY and CDR2 as SVGAGI. J gave up 4 bases and V 6 bases, and 2 bases lay outside the gene matches. In DNA, the CDR3 is TGTGCCAGCAGGACTAGCGGGGAATACAATGAGCAGTTCTTC. This sequence encodes CASRTSGEYNEQFF.

The chain combines TRBV11-2 with TRBJ1-4; D is undetermined. The CDR3 loop spans 14 amino acids. V was pared by 4 bases and J by 7 bases, with 13 bases between. Germline assignment: CDR1 SGHAT and CDR2 FQNNGV. Written as DNA, the CDR3 is TGTGCCAGCAGCTCGGGGAGTATGAGTGAAAAACTGTTTTTT. Its translation: CASSSGSMSEKLFF. Full variable domain (missing parts from reference TRBV11-2 and TRBJ1-4): EAGVAQSPRYKIIEKRQSVAFWCNPISGHATLYWYQQILGQGPKLLIQFQNNGVVDDSQLPKDRFSAERLKGVDSTLKIQPAKLEDSAVYLCASSSGSMSEKLFFGSGTQLSVL.

This clone has a handful of counts. V is TRBV6-5 and J is TRBJ1-5, with 8 bases fitting TRBD1. This CDR3 comprises 14 residues. Germline trimming cut 8 bases from V and 5 bases from J; bases unmatched to any gene: 8. In germline, CDR1 is MNHEY, CDR2 SVGAGI. The CDR3 sequence is CASGTGTGDQPQHF. The CDR3 DNA sequence: TGTGCCAGCGGCACTGGGACAGGTGATCAGCCCCAGCATTTT.

This clone was detected once. The chain links TRBV23-1 to TRBJ1-2, with D perhaps matching TRBD1 (6 bases). TRBV23-1 is flagged as an ORF with uncertain function. The CDR3 has 13 amino acids. Trimming removed 11 bases from V and 3 bases from J, with 16 bases in between. CDR3 in DNA: TGCGCCGCAAAGGGGGAAAGTTACTATGGCTACACCTTC. Translation gives CAAKGESYYGYTF.

The chain combines TRBV30 with TRBJ1-2, with D possibly being TRBD1 (5 bases). Germline V CDR1 and CDR2: GTSNPN, SVGIG (reference sequence). The CDR3 has 13 residues. Trimming left V 0 bases short and J 6 bases short, with 11 bases between. The DNA of the CDR3 is TGTGCCTGGAGTGTTTGGGGGGAGCATGGCTACACCTTC. This sequence encodes CAWSVWGEHGYTF.

Here the CDR3 reads CASSLGRTGRTEAFF. CDR3 in DNA: TGTGCCAGCAGCTTAGGGCGGACAGGGCGCACTGAAGCTTTCTTT. This chain connects TRBV7-2 to TRBJ1-1; 8 bases are shared with TRBD1. The CDR3 is 15 residues long. The V segment lost 1 base and the J segment 4 bases; nucleotides outside the gene matches: 5. CDR1 is SGHTA, CDR2 FQGNSA, per germline.

The count of this clone is one. The rearrangement links TRBV4-1 to TRBJ2-2, with 8 nucleotides matching TRBD2. Germline trimming cut 1 base from V and 7 bases from J; bases unmatched to any gene: 2. Germline CDR1 and CDR2: MGHRA and YSYEKL. The CDR3 totals 14 residues. This CDR3 is CASSQGSGGGELFF. In nucleotides, the CDR3 is TGCGCCAGCAGCCAAGGGAGCGGGGGCGGGGAGCTGTTTTTT.

The chain joins TRBV21-1 to TRBJ2-7; TRBD1 is the table's D call, not checked against the DNA. TRBV21-1 is listed as a pseudogene. The CDR3 is 17 residues long. This CDR3 is CASSRDRVVRSSYEQYF. The CDR3 nucleotides are TGTGCCAGCAGCAGGGACAGGGTCGTCAGGAGCTCCTACGAGCAGTACTTC.

The rearrangement joins TRBV7-9 to TRBJ2-2; D not certain. This CDR3 has 13 residues. Germline assignment: CDR1 SEHNR and CDR2 FQNEAQ (reference sequence). V was shortened by 5 bases and J by 1 base, with 5 bases between the two germline ends. The CDR3 DNA is TGTGCCAGCAGCCGCGGGAACACCGGGGAGCTGTTTTTT. Its protein is CASSRGNTGELFF.

V usage is TRBV7-2 and J usage is TRBJ2-5, with 7 bases aligning to TRBD1. CDR3 size: 14 residues. Unmatched junction bases numbered 6, after V lost 2 bases and J lost 6 bases. The germline V gene has CDR1 SGHTA and CDR2 FQGNSA. The CDR3 coding sequence is TGTGCCAGCAGCTTAAAAGGGGGCAGGCAGACCCAGTACTTC. Amino acids: CASSLKGGRQTQYF.

The CDR3 here is CASSSLGSNTGELFF. The CDR3 nucleotides are TGTGCCAGCAGTTCCCTGGGGAGTAACACCGGGGAGCTGTTTTTT. This chain uses TRBV28 with TRBJ2-2, with D maybe TRBD2 (5 bases). Trimming pared 4 bases from V and 2 bases from J, leaving 11 bases between. The CDR3 extends over 15 amino acids. Germline CDR1 is MDHEN and CDR2 is SYDVKM.

The rearrangement joins TRBV29-1 to TRBJ1-1; 9 bases match TRBD1. In germline, CDR1 is SQVTM, CDR2 ANQGSEA. This CDR3 region has 15 residues. Germline trimming cut 4 bases from V and 2 bases from J; bases unmatched to any gene: 8. Here the CDR3 DNA reads TGCAGCGTTGGAAACCGGGACAGGGTAAACACTGAAGCTTTCTTT. Residues: CSVGNRDRVNTEAFF. The complete variable domain, with remaining parts taken from reference TRBV29-1 and TRBJ1-1, reads SAVISQKPSRDICQRGTSLTIQCQVDSQVTMMFWYRQQPGQSLTLIATANQGSEATYESGFVIDKFPISRPNLTFSTLTVSNMSPEDSSIYLCSVGNRDRVNTEAFFGQGTRLTVV.

CDR3 amino acids: CATSRGMTDYYGYTF. CDR3 nucleotides: TGTGCCACCAGCAGAGGGATGACAGACTACTATGGCTACACCTTC. The rearrangement joins TRBV15 to TRBJ1-2, with D possibly being TRBD1 (5 bases). The CDR3 loop spans 15 amino acids. Germline V lookup: CDR1 LNHNV, CDR2 YYDKDF (reference sequence). V dropped 1 base and J dropped 3 bases, with 12 bases sitting between them.

The chain couples TRBV28 to TRBJ2-2; D perhaps matches TRBD2 (7 bases). The CDR3 is made up of 14 amino acids. Germline V gene lookup returns CDR1 MDHEN and CDR2 SYDVKM. V was pared by 6 bases and J by 5 bases, with 13 bases between. The CDR3 nucleotides are TGTGCCAGCAGGGGAGGGGGAGATACCGGGGAGCTGTTTTTT. It encodes CASRGGGDTGELFF.

The V and J genes are TRBV11-2 and TRBJ2-7, with 7 bases aligning to TRBD1. J gave up 0 bases and V 0 bases, and 2 bases lay outside the gene matches. The CDR3 spans 15 residues. The germline CDR1 and CDR2 sequences are SGHAT and FQNNGV. This CDR3 is CASSLDRGSSYEQYF. The CDR3 coding sequence is TGTGCCAGCAGCTTAGACAGGGGGTCCTCCTACGAGCAGTACTTC.

V and J are TRBV5-6 and TRBJ2-5, with 7 nucleotides matching TRBD1. This CDR3 is built from 15 residues. Losses at the gene ends were 0 bases for V and 3 bases for J; bases not matched to a gene: 5. Per germline, CDR1 SGHDT and CDR2 YYEEEE. The CDR3 sequence is CASSLDLGGEETQYF. CDR3 DNA: TGTGCCAGCAGCTTGGATTTAGGGGGCGAAGAGACCCAGTACTTC.

The CDR3 region is CSYRPNTEAFF. The CDR3 DNA reads as TGCAGTTACAGACCGAACACTGAAGCTTTCTTT. This rearrangement joins TRBV20-1 to TRBJ1-1, with unresolved D. Germline-derived CDR1 and CDR2 are DFQATT and SNEGSKA (reference sequence). The CDR3 contains 11 residues. V lost 8 bases and J 1 base, leaving 8 bases between the germline ends.

In this sample, this clone turned up once. The chain links TRBV3-1 (or the pseudogene TRBV3-2) to TRBJ2-1, with a weak D call TRBD1 (6 bases). The V and J ends lost 4 bases and 0 bases respectively, with 10 bases between them. Germline values: CDR1 LGHDT, CDR2 YNNKEL (reference sequence). The CDR3 is 15 residues long. CDR3 region: CASSRDTGSYNEQFF. The CDR3 bases are TGTGCCAGCAGCCGGGACACCGGCTCCTACAATGAGCAGTTCTTC.

The CDR3 loop reads CASSQDRVNTEAFF. DNA of the CDR3: TGTGCCAGCAGCCAAGACAGGGTGAACACTGAAGCTTTCTTT. The chain uses TRBV2 and TRBJ1-1, with 7 nucleotides matching TRBD1. Trimming removed 6 bases from V and 0 bases from J; junction bases left unmatched: 4. Germline CDR1 is SNHLY and CDR2 is FYNNEI. CDR3 length equals 14 residues.

The rearrangement links TRBV19 to TRBJ2-7; unclear D gene. V lost 3 bases to trimming and J lost 3 bases, with 6 bases between them. CDR3 length: 12 amino acids. Germline V gene lookup returns CDR1 LNHDA and CDR2 SQIVND (reference sequence). The CDR3 region has the DNA TGTGCCAGTAGTATTGGCAGCTACGAGCAGTACTTC. Protein product: CASSIGSYEQYF.

The chain uses TRBV5-1 and TRBJ1-5; the match to TRBD1 covers 7 bases. V shed 4 bases and J 2 bases; nucleotides not matched to a gene: 3. This CDR3 is 14 amino acids long. Per the germline V gene, CDR1 is SGHRS and CDR2 is YFSETQ. In DNA form, the CDR3 reads TGCGCCAGCAGCGCCACAGGGGGCAATCAGCCCCAGCATTTT. It codes for CASSATGGNQPQHF.

V is TRBV4-1 and J is TRBJ1-6; D call uncertain. The CDR3 consists of 15 residues. Germline-derived CDR1 and CDR2 are MGHRA and YSYEKL. V lost 1 base and J lost 7, with 11 bases in between. As DNA, the CDR3 is TGCGCCAGCAGCCAAGTTCTTACAGAGAATTCACCCCTCCACTTT. As protein: CASSQVLTENSPLHF.

This chain links TRBV4-1 with TRBJ1-2; 8 nucleotides line up with TRBD1. V lost 1 base, J lost 8 bases, and 12 bases stayed unmatched. This CDR3 has 16 residues. The V gene's germline CDR1 is MGHRA and CDR2 YSYEKL. The CDR3, as DNA: TGCGCCAGCAGCCAAGGACGAGGACAGGGAAGGGAGGGCTACACCTTC. This codes for CASSQGRGQGREGYTF.

The chain couples TRBV27 to TRBJ2-3; a possible D gene is TRBD2 (5 bases). Trimming cost V 2 bases and J 4 bases, with 7 bases left between them. This CDR3 spans 13 amino acids. Germline assignment: CDR1 MNHEY and CDR2 SMNVEV (reference sequence). The CDR3 DNA reads as TGTGCCAGCAGTTTAAGAGGGTCAGATACGCAGTATTTT. It specifies CASSLRGSDTQYF.

The chain combines TRBV5-8 with TRBJ2-5; 8 nucleotides align to TRBD2. CDR1 is SGHTS, CDR2 YDEGEE, per germline. The CDR3 loop spans 15 amino acids. The trim removed 0 bases at V and 4 bases at J, leaving 5 bases unmatched. CDR3: CASSLATGGPETQYF. The CDR3 DNA reads TGTGCCAGCAGCTTGGCGACGGGGGGGCCAGAGACCCAGTACTTC.

The gene calls are TRBV9 and TRBJ2-2; D is unresolved. This CDR3 has 13 amino acids. CDR1 is SGDLS, CDR2 YYNGEE, per germline. V dropped 1 base and J dropped 5 bases, with 6 bases sitting between them. The CDR3 nucleotides read TGTGCCAGCAGCGTATCCCCTACCGGGGAGCTGTTTTTT. Protein: CASSVSPTGELFF.

The chain recombines TRBV6-2 or TRBV6-3 with TRBJ2-5; D remains ambiguous. V lost 5 bases and J 9 bases, leaving 13 bases between the germline ends. Germline V CDR1 and CDR2: MNHEY, SVGEGT. The CDR3 spans 12 residues. CDR3 bases: TGTGCCAGCAGTCAAATATCTACAGCCCAGTACTTC. This sequence encodes CASSQISTAQYF.